These T cell receptor beta chains were read from a single sample in a study of Graves' ophthalmopathy and Graves' hyperthyroidism. TCRdb itself ran the multiplex PCR reads through MiXCR, one entry per CDR3 protein. The data contain about 740,000 distinct CDR3 sequences, 40% of them singletons. The sample was peripheral blood. Receptor source: an adult man with Graves' ophthalmopathy. Each CDR3 is given with its conserved first and last residue. The order of the fields is V gene, CDR3 length, D gene, J gene, clone size, CDR3 DNA, CDR3 protein. The D gene is left open where the match is weak. The listing skips clone size in some rows; elsewhere it reads once, few, many or a size class.

>TRBV25-1|12|.|TRBJ2-2|.
TGTGCCAGCAGTATGCAGGACGGGGAGCTGTTCTTT
CASSMQDGELFF
>TRBV7-9|16|TRBD2|TRBJ2-7|few
TGTGCCAGCAGTGCCGAGAGTTCGCGGGAGGCCTACGAGCAGTACTTC
CASSAESSREAYEQYF
>TRBV12-3/TRBV12-4|13|.|TRBJ2-7|few
TGTGCCAGCAGTTTAAGGACTCACTACGAGCAGTACTTC
CASSLRTHYEQYF
>TRBV25-1|14|.|TRBJ1-6|few
TGTGCCAGCAGTTTCAGCTCCTATAATTCACCCCTCCACTTT
CASSFSSYNSPLHF
>TRBV24-1|15|.|TRBJ2-5|many
TGTGCCACCAGTGACCCTAAGGACATCGCGGAGACCCAGTACTTC
CATSDPKDIAETQYF
>TRBV10-3|12|.|TRBJ1-2|many
TGTGCCAGCAGTGAGGGGATGGGGGGCTACACCTTC
CASSEGMGGYTF
>TRBV7-3|15|.|TRBJ2-2|.
TGTGCCAGCAGCCAACAGGGCGCGAACACCGGGGAGCTGTTTTTT
CASSQQGANTGELFF
>TRBV7-6|16|.|TRBJ2-7|.
TGTGCCAGCAGCTTTGGCGGACGAGGGGTACTGGTCGAGCAGTACTTC
CASSFGGRGVLVEQYF
>TRBV7-9|13|.|TRBJ1-1|few
TGTGCCAGCAGCTTAGTAGTGCCCACTGAAGCTTTCTTT
CASSLVVPTEAFF
>TRBV29-1|12|.|TRBJ1-3|many
TGCGGGGGAGGGAGCTCTGGAAACACCATATATTTT
CGGGSSGNTIYF
>TRBV20-1|12|.|TRBJ2-5|.
TGCAGTGCTAGAGAACAGCGGGAGACCCAGTACTTC
CSAREQRETQYF
>TRBV7-2|15|.|TRBJ1-3|.
TGTGCCAGCAGCTTATACGGGGGCTCTGGAAACACCATATATTTT
CASSLYGGSGNTIYF
>TRBV25-1|13|.|TRBJ1-4|.
TGTGCCAGCAGTGAATCAGTCGACCCTAAACTGTTTTTT
CASSESVDPKLFF
>TRBV29-1|12|.|TRBJ1-1|many
TGCAGCGGGTGCCCCATGGGCACTGAAGCTTTCTTT
CSGCPMGTEAFF
>TRBV4-1|14|.|TRBJ2-7|few
TGCGCCAGCAGCCAAGAATGGGGGTCCTACGAGCAGTACTTC
CASSQEWGSYEQYF
>TRBV19|14|TRBD1|TRBJ2-7|many
TGTGCCAGTAGTAAGGACAGGGCTAGCTACGAGCAGTACTTC
CASSKDRASYEQYF
>TRBV6-5|14|TRBD2|TRBJ2-5|once
TGTGCCAGCCAAATCGGGGGGGGGATGGAGACCCAGTACTTC
CASQIGGGMETQYF
>TRBV29-1|12|TRBD1|TRBJ1-1|.
TGCAGCGTTGGCGGACAGGGGACTGAAGCTTTCTTT
CSVGGQGTEAFF
>TRBV20-1|13|.|TRBJ2-2|.
TGCAGTGCTAGAGGGAGGGCGGCCGGGGAGCTGTTTTTT
CSARGRAAGELFF
>TRBV20-1|13|.|TRBJ1-4|.
TGCAGTGCCGGGGGCAAGGGCAATGAAAAACTGTTTTTT
CSAGGKGNEKLFF
>TRBV19|16|.|TRBJ2-7|few
TGTGCCAGTAGTATATCGGGCACAGGGATTCCCTACGAGCAGTACTTC
CASSISGTGIPYEQYF
>TRBV7-9|14|TRBD2|TRBJ2-5|few
TGTGCCAGCAGGCCAGCGGGGGGGGGAGAGACCCAGTACTTC
CASRPAGGGETQYF
>TRBV29-1|15|TRBD2|TRBJ2-7|many
TGCAGCGTTGAAAGCCAGCGGGGGGAGTCCTACGAGCAGTACTTC
CSVESQRGESYEQYF
>TRBV7-2|21|TRBD1|TRBJ2-6|few
TGCGCCAGCAGCAAAACGTGGGATACAGGGGGAACCCTCTCTGGGGCCAACGTCCTGACTTTC
CASSKTWDTGGTLSGANVLTF
>TRBV2|20|.|TRBJ1-5|.
TGTGCCAGCAGTGATCAGAGTCAGGCGTGGGACCCTAGTAGCAATCAGCCCCAGCATTTT
CASSDQSQAWDPSSNQPQHF
>TRBV19|14|TRBD1|TRBJ2-7|.
TGTGCCAGTAGCTCGACAGGGTGGATTGGGGAGCAGTACTTC
CASSSTGWIGEQYF
>TRBV7-9|13|.|TRBJ1-6|many
TGTGCCAGCAGCTTTAAACGGGACTCACCCCTCCACTTT
CASSFKRDSPLHF
>TRBV10-3|13|TRBD2|TRBJ2-7|.
TGTGCCAGCAACCTAGCGGGATCTCCCGAGCAGTACTTC
CASNLAGSPEQYF
>TRBV9|15|TRBD1|TRBJ1-5|few
TGTGCCAGCAGCACGACAGGGAACGACAATCAGCCCCAGCATTTT
CASSTTGNDNQPQHF
>TRBV7-2|12|.|TRBJ1-1|.
TGCGCCAGCAGCCGTTCAGGGGATCAAGCTTTCTTT
CASSRSGDQAFF
>TRBV7-7|16|.|TRBJ2-2|.
TGTGCCAGCAGCTTAACGACAGGAAGGAACACCGGGGAGCTGTTTTTT
CASSLTTGRNTGELFF
>TRBV20-1|16|.|TRBJ1-2|.
TGCAGTGCTATGCCCAACGCGGCATACCTTAACTATGGCTACACCTTC
CSAMPNAAYLNYGYTF
>TRBV10-3|11|.|TRBJ2-1|few
TGTGCCATCAAATTGGACAATGAGCAGTTCTTC
CAIKLDNEQFF
>TRBV25-1|13|TRBD1|TRBJ1-1|many
TGTGCCAGCAGTGAAGGGAGGGGGCTGGGAGCTTTCTTT
CASSEGRGLGAFF
>TRBV12-3/TRBV12-4|14|.|TRBJ1-3|few
TGTGCCAGCCTTGTGTTAGGACAGAGAAACACCATATATTTT
CASLVLGQRNTIYF
>TRBV29-1|12|TRBD1|TRBJ1-2|.
TGCAGTGTACTAAAAACAGGGGACGGCTACACCTTC
CSVLKTGDGYTF
>TRBV10-3|16|TRBD2|TRBJ2-7|once
TGTGCCATCAGATCGGGACTAGCGGGAGGGCGAGGCGAGCAGTACTTC
CAIRSGLAGGRGEQYF
>TRBV7-9|15|.|TRBJ1-1|few
TGTGCCAGCAGTTTATGGGGGGCGGTTGACACTGAAGCTTTCTTT
CASSLWGAVDTEAFF
>TRBV25-1|13|.|TRBJ2-2|.
TGTGCCAGCAGTGCTAGGGATTTCGGGGAGCTGTTTTTT
CASSARDFGELFF
>TRBV19|15|TRBD1|TRBJ2-3|few
TGTGCCAGTAGCGACAGGGGGCCCAGCACAGATACGCAGTATTTT
CASSDRGPSTDTQYF
>TRBV25-1|14|.|TRBJ2-2|.
TGTGCCAGCAACTCAGGACTATCCGCCGGGGAGCTGTTTTTT
CASNSGLSAGELFF
>TRBV10-2|12|.|TRBJ2-7|many
TGCGCCAGCAGTGACAGACGCTACGAGCAGTACTTC
CASSDRRYEQYF
>TRBV12-3/TRBV12-4|14|TRBD1|TRBJ2-7|few
TGTGCCAGCAGCCAAAGGACAGGGCCCTACGAGCAGTACTTC
CASSQRTGPYEQYF
>TRBV7-2|17|TRBD1|TRBJ1-2|many
TGTGCCAGCAGTGCTACCGGGACAGGGAGTCAACAGGATGGCTACACCTTC
CASSATGTGSQQDGYTF
>TRBV10-3|13|TRBD1|TRBJ1-2|few
TGTGCCACCAGGGACAGCCTTAACTATGGCTACACCTTC
CATRDSLNYGYTF
>TRBV25-1|15|.|TRBJ1-5|.
TGTGCCAGCAGTTACAGCAGGGATTCTAGTCAGCCCCAGCATTTT
CASSYSRDSSQPQHF
>TRBV7-6|14|.|TRBJ2-5|.
TGTGCCAGCAGCCCCGAAGGGACCCAGGAGACCCAGTACTTC
CASSPEGTQETQYF
>TRBV29-1|14|.|TRBJ2-6|.
TGCAGCGCAGGGAGCGCCTCTGGGGCCAACGTCCTGACTTTC
CSAGSASGANVLTF
>TRBV10-3|14|.|TRBJ2-2|.
TGTGCCATCGAGCCGGGACTGAACACCGGGGAGCTGTTTTTT
CAIEPGLNTGELFF
>TRBV2|13|TRBD1|TRBJ2-7|many
TGTGCCAGCAAGGACAGGGGGCTTAACGAGCAGTACTTC
CASKDRGLNEQYF
>TRBV29-1|13|.|TRBJ1-2|many
TGCAGCGTGGTTGGAGGGTCGGGCTATGGCTACACCTTC
CSVVGGSGYGYTF